Following are 10 T cell receptor beta chains from one sample sequenced in a study of shared clonotypes between healthy human individuals. Assay used: immunoSEQ multiplex PCR; TCRdb lists only in-frame clones, some missing. The table has about 2 million clones, approximately 95% seen once; the top ten hold 0.13%. The specimen was naive CD4+ T cells sorted from blood. Subset: CD45RA+ positively selected. These receptors came from a man aged 18 to 35 in good health.

V and J are TRBV7-9 and TRBJ2-5; either TRBD1 or TRBD2 may fit D (5 bases each). CDR1 SEHNR and CDR2 FQNEAQ come from the germline V gene (reference sequence). CDR3 size: 16 residues. The V gene lost 7 bases and the J gene lost 2 bases, with 20 bases spanning the gap. CDR3 nucleotides: TGTGCCAGCACTTTTGGGACGACAATATCGCAAGAGACCCAGTACTTC. This sequence encodes CASTFGTTISQETQYF.

The chain employs TRBV11-3 and TRBJ2-2; weak D call: TRBD2 (6 bases). CDR3 size: 15 residues. Germline CDR1 is SGHNT and CDR2 is YENEEA. V lost 5 bases to trimming and J lost 1 base, with 11 bases between them. The CDR3 region is CASSPGTQNTGELFF. DNA of the CDR3: TGTGCCAGCAGCCCCGGGACTCAGAACACCGGGGAGCTGTTTTTT.

V is TRBV30 and J is TRBJ2-7, with 8 bases identical to TRBD2. The CDR3 covers 12 residues. V was pared by 3 bases and J by 6 bases, with 4 bases of the junction left unmatched. CDR1 is GTSNPN and CDR2 is SVGIG in the germline V gene (reference sequence). CDR3 protein: CAWSSGGVEQYF. As DNA, the CDR3 is TGTGCCTGGAGCTCGGGAGGGGTCGAGCAGTACTTC.

The chain employs TRBV6-1 and TRBJ2-4; D gene ambiguous. The CDR3 is 14 residues long. Germline values: CDR1 MNHNS, CDR2 SASEGT. V shed 1 base and J shed 10 bases, with 14 bases lying between them. CDR3 protein: CASSEVALSEIQYF. The CDR3 DNA sequence: TGTGCCAGCAGTGAAGTCGCTCTGAGTGAAATTCAGTACTTC.

This clone was observed a few times. V and J are TRBV7-9 and TRBJ1-6, with 7 bases aligning to TRBD1. Germline CDR1 SEHNR, CDR2 FQNEAQ (reference sequence). The ends lost 4 bases at V and 7 bases at J; junction bases unmatched: 1. The CDR3 sequence is 13 residues long. This CDR3 is CASSSQGNSPLHF. CDR3 sequence (DNA): TGTGCCAGCAGCTCACAGGGGAATTCACCCCTCCACTTT. The full variable domain, with the rest looked up from reference TRBV7-9 and TRBJ1-6, is DTGVSQNPRHKITKRGQNVTFRCDPISEHNRLYWYRQTLGQGPEFLTYFQNEAQLEKSRLLSDRFSAERPKGSFSTLEIQRTEQGDSAMYLCASSSQGNSPLHFGNGTRLTVT.

The chain links TRBV30 to TRBJ2-1, with D perhaps assigned TRBD1 or TRBD2 (5 bases each). V lost 4 bases and J 5 bases, leaving 9 bases between the germline ends. CDR3 length equals 12 residues. Germline CDR1 and CDR2: GTSNPN and SVGIG (reference sequence). This CDR3 is CAWIGANNEQFF. Here the CDR3 DNA reads TGTGCCTGGATCGGGGCCAACAATGAGCAGTTCTTC.

The chain has TRBV7-9 and TRBJ2-1, with D unclear. Trimming pared 1 base from V and 7 bases from J, leaving 5 bases between. The CDR3 is 12 residues long. CDR1 is SEHNR and CDR2 is FQNEAQ in the germline V gene (reference sequence). The CDR3 here is CASSLVVNEQFF. CDR3 DNA: TGTGCCAGCAGCTTAGTAGTAAATGAGCAGTTCTTC.

This chain uses TRBV5-1 with TRBJ1-2; D unclear. The CDR3 has 14 residues. CDR1 is SGHRS and CDR2 is YFSETQ in the germline V gene. The V gene lost 0 bases and the J gene lost 5 bases, with 11 bases spanning the gap. Written as DNA, the CDR3 is TGCGCCAGCAGCTTGGTTCCGGAACTGTATGGCTACACCTTC. This sequence encodes CASSLVPELYGYTF.

About this clone itself: Different DNA sequences within this sample yield the same CDR3. The chain recombines TRBV5-1 with TRBJ2-7, with 9 bases identical to TRBD2. The germline gives CDR1 SGHRS, CDR2 YFSETQ. The CDR3 length is 15 residues. V was clipped by 0 bases and J by 2 bases; unmatched bases: 3. The CDR3 coding sequence is TGCGCCAGCAGCTTGGGAGCGGGAGGACCCTACGAGCAGTACTTC. It specifies CASSLGAGGPYEQYF.

The V and J genes are TRBV7-8 and TRBJ2-6, with D perhaps being TRBD1 or TRBD2 (5 bases each). CDR3 length equals 17 residues. The V gene lost 3 bases and the J gene lost 0 bases, with 12 bases spanning the gap. Germline CDR1 SGHVS, CDR2 FQNEAQ. For the CDR3, the DNA is TGTGCCAGCAGCTTGGGGAGACAGACCTCTGGGGCCAACGTCCTGACTTTC. This codes for CASSLGRQTSGANVLTF.